Following are 10 T cell receptor beta chains from one sample sequenced in a study of T cells in Graves' hyperthyroidism and ophthalmopathy. Amplification of TCR beta CDR3 regions was performed using RNA transcripts as template. First-round RT-PCR targeting the TCR CDR3 was performed with the HTBI primer set. MiXCR, run by TCRdb on the multiplex PCR reads, gives a single entry per CDR3 protein. The sample includes 660,000 or so distinct CDR3 sequences, 40% to 55% of them seen just once. The sample consisted of peripheral blood or thyroid tissue (not recorded which). The receptors derive from an adult man with Graves' disease, either hyperthyroidism or ophthalmopathy (not recorded which).

Details on this clonotype: Since the CDR3 does not end with the conserved phenylalanine or tryptophan, this likely comes from a read error. The limits of the CDR3 on the DNA are not certain, so only TCRdb's listed CDR3 is given. The chain carries TRBV10-2 and TRBJ1-3. The CDR3 extends over 9 residues, inclusive of both ends. Looked up from germline, CDR1 is WSHSY and CDR2 is SAAADI. The CDR3 region is CASRLAGST.

A note on this clonotype: The CDR3 does not close with the conserved phenylalanine or tryptophan, likely indicating a read error. The chain uses TRBV7-6 and TRBJ1-1; D is undetermined. The germline gives CDR1 SGHVS, CDR2 FNYEAQ. The V end lost 2 bases, the J end lost 2 bases, and 6 bases lay between the germline ends. This CDR3 comprises 13 residues. In DNA, the CDR3 is TGTGCCAGCAGCTTAACACGAAACACTGAAGCTTTCCTT. It translates to CASSLTRNTEAFL.

This clonotype was observed once. The J gene is TRBJ1-6, the V gene TRBV7-3; the match to TRBD1 covers 12 bases. The CDR3 is made up of 14 amino acids. J lost 14 bases, V lost 5 bases, and 7 bases had no gene match. Germline lookup yields CDR1 SGHTA and CDR2 FQGTGA. CDR3 DNA: TGTGCCAGCAGCCCGGGACAGGGGGCTGGAACCCTCCACTTT. This encodes CASSPGQGAGTLHF.

The J gene is TRBJ2-7, the V gene TRBV7-8; 14 bases line up with TRBD2. CDR3 length equals 20 residues. Germline loops: CDR1 SGHVS, CDR2 FQNEAQ. Trimming removed 3 bases from V and 0 bases from J; junction bases left unmatched: 13. As DNA, the CDR3 is TGTGCCAGCAGCTTCGACAGGACTAGCGGGAGGCCCGCCGCCTCCTACGAGCAGTACTTC. This translates into CASSFDRTSGRPAASYEQYF.

This clonotype occurred a few times. The chain links TRBV7-9 to TRBJ1-2, with no clear D. Germline loops: CDR1 SEHNR, CDR2 FQNEAQ (reference sequence). Trimming cost V 5 bases and J 3 bases, with 10 bases left between them. The CDR3 totals 13 residues. The CDR3 region has the DNA TGTGCCAGCAGCACCTACACCGACTATGGCTACACCTTC. It specifies CASSTYTDYGYTF.

About this clonotype: One base away lies a much larger clone, so this may be a sequencing read error. V gene TRBV2 combines with J gene TRBJ1-1; D unclear. Germline V gene sequence: CDR1 SNHLY, CDR2 FYNNEI. V was clipped by 2 bases and J by 4 bases, with 8 bases between them. This CDR3 is 13 amino acids long. CDR3 in DNA: TGTGCCAGCAGTGAATTTAGGAGCACTGAAGCTTTCTTT. Translating it yields CASSEFRSTEAFF. The complete variable domain, with remaining parts taken from reference TRBV2 and TRBJ1-1, reads EPEVTQTPSHQVTQMGQEVILRCVPISNHLYFYWYRQILGQKVEFLVSFYNNEISEKSEIFDDQFSVERPDGSNFTLKIRSTKLEDSAMYFCASSEFRSTEAFFGQGTRLTVV.

This chain links TRBV7-9 with TRBJ2-7; 8 nucleotides line up with TRBD1. This CDR3 spans 17 amino acids. The trim removed 5 bases at V and 0 bases at J, leaving 12 bases unmatched. The V gene's germline CDR1 is SEHNR and CDR2 FQNEAQ (reference sequence). Here the CDR3 reads CASSVSGQGISSYEQYF. The CDR3 coding sequence is TGTGCCAGCAGCGTTTCCGGACAGGGCATTTCCTCCTACGAGCAGTACTTC. Full variable domain (rest looked up from reference TRBV7-9 and TRBJ2-7): DTGVSQNPRHKITKRGQNVTFRCDPISEHNRLYWYRQTLGQGPEFLTYFQNEAQLEKSRLLSDRFSAERPKGSFSTLEIQRTEQGDSAMYLCASSVSGQGISSYEQYFGPGTRLTVT.

The chain employs TRBV20-1 and TRBJ1-2; 8 positions agree with TRBD1. With 4 bases clipped from V and 2 bases from J, the junction kept 3 bases outside the gene matches. The CDR3 spans 13 residues. From germline, CDR1 is DFQATT and CDR2 SNEGSKA (reference sequence). The CDR3 loop is CSATRTGNYGYTF. The CDR3 DNA sequence: TGCAGTGCTACCCGGACAGGGAACTATGGCTACACCTTC.

The chain joins TRBV6-5 to TRBJ1-2; 8 bases align to TRBD1. The CDR3 has 14 residues. Trimming took 0 bases from V and 7 from J; bases not matched to a gene: 4. CDR1 is MNHEY, CDR2 SVGAGI, per germline. The CDR3 nucleotides are TGTGCCAGCAGTTACTCCGCCGACAGGGGTGGCTACACCTTC. Protein sequence: CASSYSADRGGYTF.

This clonotype was counted at least ten times. The chain links TRBV7-9 to TRBJ1-3; no clear D gene. The V gene's germline CDR1 is SEHNR and CDR2 FQNEAQ (reference sequence). The V and J ends lost 3 bases and 2 bases respectively, with 8 bases between them. This CDR3 is built from 14 residues. The CDR3 reads CASSFSGPGNTIYF. The CDR3, as DNA: TGTGCCAGCAGCTTTTCTGGTCCTGGAAACACCATATATTTT.